This T cell receptor beta chain was recorded in a study of blood T cell repertoires in COVID-19. Study at large: The samples span acute and convalescent COVID-19 from the United States, Italy and Spain. PBMCs, B-cell-depleted T cells, or T cells were the source of the cDNA or gDNA that made up the material.

CDR3 length: 15 residues. As processed by the authors: Amplification of reference gene primers was used by the study to estimate nucleated cell counts. Some clones are missing from TCRdb's copy, which holds only in-frame ones; the method was immunoSEQ multiplex PCR. The D gene and trimming were derived from the DNA, and the V and J assignments and clone size from that table. In the table there are about 200,000 clones, approximately 82% of which are singletons. Sequenced input: peripheral blood. This chain links TRBV21-1 with TRBJ2-5; the table names TRBD1, a call not compared with the DNA. TRBV21-1 is noted as a pseudogene. This clonotype was sampled from a human donor in a cohort sampled during active COVID-19. CDR3 region: CASSKARQAGETQYF. DNA for the CDR3: TGTGCCAGCAGCAAAGCTCGACAGGCTGGGGAGACCCAGTACTTC.